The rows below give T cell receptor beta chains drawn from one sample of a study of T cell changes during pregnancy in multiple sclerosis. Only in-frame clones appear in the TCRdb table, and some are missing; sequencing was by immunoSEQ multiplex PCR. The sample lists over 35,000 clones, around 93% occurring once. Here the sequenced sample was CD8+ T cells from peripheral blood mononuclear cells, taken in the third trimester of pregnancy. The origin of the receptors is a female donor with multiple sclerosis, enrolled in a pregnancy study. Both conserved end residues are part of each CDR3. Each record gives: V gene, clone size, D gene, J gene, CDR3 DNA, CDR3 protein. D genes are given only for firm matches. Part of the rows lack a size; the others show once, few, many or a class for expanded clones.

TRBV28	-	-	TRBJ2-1	TGTGCCAGCAGGTCCGGCCCCCCAGGATCCTACAATGAGCAGTTCTTC	CASRSGPPGSYNEQFF
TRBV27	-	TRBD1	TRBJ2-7	TGTGCCAGCGCCCCACCGGGACAGATTTTCTACGAGCAGTACTTC	CASAPPGQIFYEQYF
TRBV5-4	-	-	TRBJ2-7	TGTGCCAGCAGCTTGGGGCAGGCTAACTCCTACGAGCAGTACTTC	CASSLGQANSYEQYF
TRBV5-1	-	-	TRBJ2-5	TGCGCCAGCAGCTTGGTCCTAGGAGGGCTCACCCAAGAGACCCAGTACTTC	CASSLVLGGLTQETQYF
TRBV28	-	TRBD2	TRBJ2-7	TGTGCCAGCAGTTTTATAGCGGGATCCTACGAGCAGTACTTC	CASSFIAGSYEQYF
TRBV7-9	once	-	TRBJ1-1	TGTGCCAGCAGCCCCGCCCCGGGCACTGAAGCTTTCTTT	CASSPAPGTEAFF
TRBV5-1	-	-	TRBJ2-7	TGCGCCAGCAGCTTGGTGGCCAGCGAGCAGTACTTC	CASSLVASEQYF
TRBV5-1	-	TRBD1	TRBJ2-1	TGCGCCAGCAGCTTGAGACAGGGGGCCCCCAATGAGCAGTTCTTC	CASSLRQGAPNEQFF
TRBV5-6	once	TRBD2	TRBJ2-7	TGTGCCAGCAGCTTGGGCGGGAGCGGCGAGCAGTACTTC	CASSLGGSGEQYF
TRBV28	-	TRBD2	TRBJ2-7	TGTGCCAGCAGTTTTGGACTAGCGGCCTACGAGCAGTACTTC	CASSFGLAAYEQYF
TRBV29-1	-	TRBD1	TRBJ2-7	TGCAGCGCACGGAGAGGGGGCACGTCCTACGAGCAGTACTTC	CSARRGGTSYEQYF
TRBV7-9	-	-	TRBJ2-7	TGTGCCAGCAGTACTATCCATGGGACTTCCTACGAGCAGTACTTC	CASSTIHGTSYEQYF
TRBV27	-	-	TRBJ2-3	TGTGCCAGCAGTCCTTTTTTCGGTACGCAGTATTTT	CASSPFFGTQYF
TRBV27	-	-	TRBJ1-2	TGTGCCAGTAGGGGTTCTGATGGCTACACCTTC	CASRGSDGYTF
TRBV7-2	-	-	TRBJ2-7	TGTGCCAGCAGCTTAGGATTCCGGGAGCAGTACTTC	CASSLGFREQYF
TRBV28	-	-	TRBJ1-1	TGTGCCAGCAGTTCTCGGGGGGCTCGGAACACTGAAGCTTTCTTT	CASSSRGARNTEAFF
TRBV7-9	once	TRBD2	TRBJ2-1	TGTGCCAGCAGCCCCCCGACTAGCGGCAATGAGCAGTTCTTC	CASSPPTSGNEQFF
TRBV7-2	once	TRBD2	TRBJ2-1	TGTGCCAGCAGCTTAGGGGCGGGACTAGGAAACAATGAGCAGTTCTTC	CASSLGAGLGNNEQFF
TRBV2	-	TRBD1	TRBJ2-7	TGTGCCAGCCTAGGGGGCTTGGACGAGCAGTACTTC	CASLGGLDEQYF
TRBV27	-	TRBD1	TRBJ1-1	TGTGCCAGCAGTTCCAGACAGGGGGGGACTGAAGCTTTCTTT	CASSSRQGGTEAFF
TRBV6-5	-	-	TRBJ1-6	TGTGCCAGCACCAAGTCCGGGGGGCACAATTCACCCCTCCACTTT	CASTKSGGHNSPLHF
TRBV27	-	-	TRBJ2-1	TGTGCCAGCAGCCCCGCGAAAGGCATGACAGGTGAGCAGTTCTTC	CASSPAKGMTGEQFF
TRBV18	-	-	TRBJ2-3	TGTGCCAGCTCACCCTACACAGATACGCAGTATTTT	CASSPYTDTQYF
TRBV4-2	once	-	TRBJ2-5	TGTGCCACCTCGATAGCGGCAGAAGAGACCCAGTACTTC	CATSIAAEETQYF
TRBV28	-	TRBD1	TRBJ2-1	TGTGCCAGCAGTGGGGACAGCTCCTACAATGAGCAGTTCTTC	CASSGDSSYNEQFF
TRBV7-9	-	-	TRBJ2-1	TGTGCCAGCAGCTTAGAGGCGGGATCGAATGAGCAGTTCTTC	CASSLEAGSNEQFF
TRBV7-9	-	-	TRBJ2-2	TGTGCCAGCAGCTTAGTCAGGGGCGGGACCGGGGAGCTGTTTTTT	CASSLVRGGTGELFF
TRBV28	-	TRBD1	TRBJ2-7	TGTGCCAGCAGGTTACAGGGGGCTGGTCCTTCTTTCGAGCAGTACTTC	CASRLQGAGPSFEQYF
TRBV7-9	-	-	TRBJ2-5	TGTGCCAGCAGCTTTCCGGGTACTAGCTTCCAAGAGACCCAGTACTTC	CASSFPGTSFQETQYF
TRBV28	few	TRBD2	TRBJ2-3	TGTGCCAGCAGTTTATACTATGGTCGGACTAGCGGGAGTGGCACAGATACGCAGTATTTT	CASSLYYGRTSGSGTDTQYF
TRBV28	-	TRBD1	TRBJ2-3	TGTGCCAGCACCCCGACCGGGACAGGGGATACAGATACGCAGTATTTT	CASTPTGTGDTDTQYF
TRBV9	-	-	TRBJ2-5	TGTGCCAGCAGCGTAGGGGGCGGGATGGGGCAAGAGACCCAGTACTTC	CASSVGGGMGQETQYF
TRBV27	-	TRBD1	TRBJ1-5	TGTGCCAGCAGCCCGACAGGGACAGGGGGCAATCAGCCCCAGCATTTT	CASSPTGTGGNQPQHF
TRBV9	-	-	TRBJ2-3	TGTGCCAGCAGCCCGTCGTTGTCCACAGATACGCAGTATTTT	CASSPSLSTDTQYF
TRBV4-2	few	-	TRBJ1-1	TGTGCCAGCAGCCAAGGCCCCGGACTCGAGCCACCTGAAGCTTTCTTT	CASSQGPGLEPPEAFF
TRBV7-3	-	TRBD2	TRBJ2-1	TGTGCCAGCAGCCAAAGGGCGGGAGCAGCTTACAATGAGCAGTTCTTC	CASSQRAGAAYNEQFF
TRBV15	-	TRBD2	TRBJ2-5	TGTGCCACCAGCGAACTAGCGGGAGGGCCCGGAGAGACCCAGTACTTC	CATSELAGGPGETQYF
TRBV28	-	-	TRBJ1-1	TGTGCCAGCAGCCCGGACACTGAAGCTTTCTTT	CASSPDTEAFF
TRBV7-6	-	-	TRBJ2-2	TGTGCCAGCAGCTACATCCCCACCGGGGAGCTGTTTTTT	CASSYIPTGELFF
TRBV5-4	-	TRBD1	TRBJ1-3	TGTGCCAGCAGCCCGGGACAGGGAATGGCGGGAAACACCATATATTTT	CASSPGQGMAGNTIYF
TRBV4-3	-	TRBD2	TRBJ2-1	TGCGCCAGCAGCCCCCGACTAGCGAACCATGAGCAGTTCTTC	CASSPRLANHEQFF
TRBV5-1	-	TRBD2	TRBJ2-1	TGCGCCAGCAGAGCACCTAGCGGGAGGGCCGGAGAGCAGTTCTTC	CASRAPSGRAGEQFF
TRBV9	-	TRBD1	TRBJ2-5	TGTGCCAGCAGCCCTTCTTTACAGGGGCAAGGAGAGACCCAGTACTTC	CASSPSLQGQGETQYF
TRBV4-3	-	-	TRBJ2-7	TGCGCCAGCAGCCATGAAGCTAGGGGTTCCTACGAGCAGTACTTC	CASSHEARGSYEQYF
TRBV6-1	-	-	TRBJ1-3	TGTGCCAGCAGTGAAGGGTCTCAACTTGGAAACACCATATATTTT	CASSEGSQLGNTIYF
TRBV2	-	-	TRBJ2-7	TGTGCCAGCAGTGACCCCACGGGCAGGGGCGCGATGGAGCAGTACTTC	CASSDPTGRGAMEQYF
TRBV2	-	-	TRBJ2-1	TGTGCCAGCAGTGAAAGGGCCCCTAATGGAGGTGAGCAGTTCTTC	CASSERAPNGGEQFF
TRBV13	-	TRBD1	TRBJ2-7	TGTGCCAGCAGCTCCACAGGGGAAGGACAGTCCTACGAGCAGTACTTC	CASSSTGEGQSYEQYF
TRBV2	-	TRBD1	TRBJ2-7	TGTGCCAGCAGGTACAGGGGTACCCTCTACGAGCAGTACTTC	CASRYRGTLYEQYF
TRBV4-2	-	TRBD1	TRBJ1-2	TGTGCCAGCAGCCCACACAACCCGACAGGGGCGGATTTTATCGAAAGGGGGAGGTTATATGGCTACACCTTC	CASSPHNPTGADFIERGRLYGYTF
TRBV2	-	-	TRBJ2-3	TGTGCCAGCAGTGTTAGCGGAGTCACAGATACGCAGTATTTT	CASSVSGVTDTQYF
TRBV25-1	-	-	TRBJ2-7	TGTGCCAGCAGTGAAACCGGGACCTACGAGCAGTACTTC	CASSETGTYEQYF
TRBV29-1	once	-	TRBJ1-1	TGCAGCGTCGGGGGTTCGCTTCGGCCAAAAAACTCCTGGGGCGCTGAAGCTTTCTTT	CSVGGSLRPKNSWGAEAFF
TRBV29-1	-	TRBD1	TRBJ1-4	TGCAGCGTTGCGAGACAGGGAACTAATGAAAAACTGTTTTTT	CSVARQGTNEKLFF